The entry below gives a single TCR beta chain sequence along with its context. It has no known antigen specificity. Per-base quality was not reported, and no clone a single base away is much larger than it. This entry is derived from a study of blood T cell repertoires in COVID-19 (dated by TCRdb to the early 2020s). About the full investigation: The collaborator samples originated in the United States, Italy and Spain and spanned the acute and convalescent phases of COVID-19. The samples were drawn from two sources: the first 160 participants of the ongoing ImmuneRACE study, and fewer than 1,500 subjects contributed by 6 global collaborators. Where available, HLA class I and class II types were taken from metadata supplied by the sample provider and were not determined by assay-based typing. The repertoires were made available in a free public database intended to serve as a resource for research on the immune response to SARS-CoV-2. The prospective study material was composed of cDNA or gDNA derived from T cells, B-cell-depleted T cells, or PBMCs. A de-identified subject ID, COVID-19 status, age in years and sex were almost always included in the sample metadata. Deeply sampled blood TCRbeta repertoires from subjects exposed to, actively infected with, or recovered from COVID-19 were included in the dataset. The paper as a whole reports these results and caveats: The quantity of clinical and demographic metadata differed by source and by participant and was supplied without curation.

One collaborating source in Seattle enrolled patients during active infection and followed them longitudinally through the course of disease. Whole blood was collected in K2EDTA tubes by collaborating institutions according to the institutions' own protocols. For TCRbeta analysis, collaborator samples were shipped as frozen whole blood, as isolated PBMCs, or as DNA extracted from either sample type. Per the germline V gene, SGHDT is the CDR1 and YYEEEE is the CDR2. Trimmed from V: 3 bases; trimmed from J: 2 bases; junction bases lacking a gene match: 5. From the cysteine up to the phenylalanine, the CDR3 has a length of 15 residues. The only DNA kept is the CDR3, 45 bases in frame from the first base. TCRbeta CDR3 regions were amplified from genomic DNA by means of the immunoSEQ Assay, a bias-controlled multiplex PCR. Concerning the study's data processing: Within the assay, amplification of reference gene primers was used to estimate how many nucleated cells each sample contained. To quantify the absolute abundance of each unique TCRbeta CDR3 rearrangement, sequence reads were collapsed and filtered. For each sample, productive Simpson clonality was calculated by taking the square root of Simpson's diversity index across productive rearrangements. TCRdb mirrors the immuneACCESS table, restricted to in-frame sequences. Some clones are absent from its copies; in checked studies, under half trace to an unresolved V gene, and the reason for the others is unknown. V, J and clone size were drawn from that table, and D and trimming were deduced from the DNA. This sample lists around 310,000 clones; nearly 90% were detected once. Under 1.1% of the sample is held by the ten biggest clonotypes.

The source of this sequence is a woman aged 40-49 years with COVID-19, enrolled during active disease. The chain is assembled from TRBV5-6 and TRBJ2-7; TRBD1 lines up with 10 middle nucleotides. Sequenced material: peripheral blood. The base sequence is TGTGCCAGCAGCTCCCGGGACAGGGGTACCTACGAGCAGTACTTC. It specifies CASSSRDRGTYEQYF.